There are many counts of the clone carrying this T cell receptor (beta chain). What it binds is not known. These data belong to a study of CD8+CD57+ T cells in acquired aplastic anemia. Overall study: CD4+ and CD8+ cells, once sorted, gave DNA averaging approximately 3 ug.

There are 15 residues in the CDR3. The V gene lost 2 bases and the J gene lost 5 bases, with 10 bases spanning the gap. CDR1 MNHNS and CDR2 SASEGT come from the germline V gene. All sequencing subjects had displayed CD8+CD57+ cell expansion on flow cytometry. Acquired aplastic anemia of severe grade affected all patients. The study's findings and limits: Patients did not significantly differ from controls in CD8+ Simpson's diversity. The study identified almost 30 CD8+ CDR3 sequences shared by patients and controls.

According to the study, genomic DNA was the template for TCR beta VDJ and CDR3 profiling. TCRdb re-called the reads with MiXCR, one entry per CDR3 protein. The repertoire holds more than 95,000 distinct CDR3 sequences, with nearly 40% as singletons. Sequencing was performed on sorted CD4+, CD8+, or CD8+CD57+ T cells (not recorded which) from PBMCs. This chain links TRBV6-1 with TRBJ1-6; D unclear. This clonotype originated in a human donor with aplastic anemia. CDR3 sequence: CASSEFATNNSPLHF. CDR3 sequence (DNA): TGTGCCAGCAGTGAATTTGCAACTAATAATTCACCCCTCCACTTT.